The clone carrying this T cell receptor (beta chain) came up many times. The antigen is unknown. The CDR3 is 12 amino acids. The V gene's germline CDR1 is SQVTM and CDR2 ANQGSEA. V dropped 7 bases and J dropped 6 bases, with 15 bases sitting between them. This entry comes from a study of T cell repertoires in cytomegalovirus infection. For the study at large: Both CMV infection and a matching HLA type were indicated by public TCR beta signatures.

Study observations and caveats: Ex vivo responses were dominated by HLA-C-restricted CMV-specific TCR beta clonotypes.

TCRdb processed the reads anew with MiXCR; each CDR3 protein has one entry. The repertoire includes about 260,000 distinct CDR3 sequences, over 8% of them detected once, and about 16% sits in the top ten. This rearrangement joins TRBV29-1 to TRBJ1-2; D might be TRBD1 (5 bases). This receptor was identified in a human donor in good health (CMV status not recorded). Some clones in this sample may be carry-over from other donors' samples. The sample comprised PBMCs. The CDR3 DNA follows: TGCAGCGCCTGGGGAGGGGAGCATGGCTACACCTTC. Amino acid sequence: CSAWGGEHGYTF.